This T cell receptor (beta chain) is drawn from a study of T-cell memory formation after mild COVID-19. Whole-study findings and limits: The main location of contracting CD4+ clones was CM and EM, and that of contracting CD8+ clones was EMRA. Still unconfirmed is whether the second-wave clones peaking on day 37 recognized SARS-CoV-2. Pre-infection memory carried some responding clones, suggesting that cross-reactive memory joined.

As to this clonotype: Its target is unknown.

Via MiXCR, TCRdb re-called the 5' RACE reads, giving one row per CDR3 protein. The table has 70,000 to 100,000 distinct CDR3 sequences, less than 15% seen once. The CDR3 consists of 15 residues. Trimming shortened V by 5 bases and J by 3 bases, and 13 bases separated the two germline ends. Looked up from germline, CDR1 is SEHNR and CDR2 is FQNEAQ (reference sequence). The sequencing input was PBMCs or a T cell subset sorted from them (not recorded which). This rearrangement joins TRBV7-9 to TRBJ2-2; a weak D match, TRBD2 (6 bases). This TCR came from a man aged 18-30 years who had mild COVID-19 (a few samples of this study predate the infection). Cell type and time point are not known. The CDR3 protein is CASSTGLKHTGELFF. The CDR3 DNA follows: TGTGCCAGCAGCACCGGACTAAAACACACCGGGGAGCTGTTTTTT.